This TCR beta chain was identified during a study of T cells in Graves' hyperthyroidism and ophthalmopathy (dated by TCRdb to the late 2010s). About the study as a whole: Peripheral blood samples were taken at the time of initial diagnosis, prior to any treatment. Thyroid tissue and blood T-cell repertoires from six Graves' hyperthyroidism patients were also compared in the study. Prospective prediction of ophthalmopathy was tested in an independent validation cohort of some 20 hyperthyroidism patients and 17 patients who later progressed to ophthalmopathy. According to the paper, TCR Vbeta CDR3 sequencing was carried out on 135 peripheral blood samples, which came from approximately 43 ophthalmopathy, about 75 hyperthyroidism and roughly 17 progressor patients. Once sampling was done, hyperthyroidism patients were given methimazole at a starting dose of 30 mg daily, whereas ophthalmopathy patients were given high-dose intravenous methylprednisolone. For training and testing, the 100 or so patients in the discovery cohort were randomly divided in a 7:3 ratio. To identify distinguishing TCR V-J signatures, a discovery cohort of 100 patients was used, comprising fewer than 45 with Graves' ophthalmopathy and around 57 with stable Graves' hyperthyroidism.

Many counts were recorded for this clonotype. No cognate antigen has been identified for it. No base quality values were provided; no much bigger clone lies one nucleotide off. Study-wide findings and limitations: Sample size was not statistically predetermined, and investigators were not blinded to group allocation. Most expanded thyroid clonotypes (frequency above 0.001) were also found in blood, which suggests that blood repertoires may mirror thyroid immune responses. Ophthalmopathy was separated from stable hyperthyroidism by a 13 V-J signature model, with around 88% sensitivity and 81% to 83% specificity obtained in cross-validation and 80%/75% obtained in testing. In validation, progression to ophthalmopathy was predicted by the model with roughly 69% sensitivity and around 75% specificity, a median of around 5.9 months before onset.

The TCR beta CDR3 regions were amplified from the RNA transcripts. The TCR CDR3 was subjected to a first round of RT-PCR using the HTBI primer set and the Qiagen OneStep RT-PCR kit. Libraries were constructed in a second round of multiplex PCR, after which size selection and purification were carried out. The libraries were sequenced on an Illumina HiSeq2000 using paired-end 100 bp reads. Per the authors' processing: Raw data were processed with SOAPnuke, discarding reads with adapters, uncalled bases, mean Phred below 15, or no exact constant-primer or identifier match. COPE v1.2.5 was used to merge the high-quality paired reads, and each unique nucleotide sequence was defined as a clonotype. Clonotypes were aligned to IMGT TRBV, TRBD and TRBJ reference segments using MiTCR v1.1. Analysis was restricted to V-J combinations with a frequency above 0.0001, which covered just over 98% of repertoires. A TCS score was defined as the ratio of F50 (clonal expansion) to E x V (chaos), with BLOSUM62-based TCRdist applied between CDR3 peptides within each V-J. Welch's t-statistics and random forest reduced around 550 V-J features to 13, which were used in a naive Bayes classifier (R e1071). Using fastp at Q25 and MiXCR, TCRdb reprocessed the public reads and kept productive beta chains. When rows share a CDR3 protein, they turn into one entry using the most common DNA and genes. The V and J calls and clone size are TCRdb's, not the authors'. This sample lists approximately 430,000 distinct CDR3 sequences; less than 20% were detected once. 7.5% to 8% of the sample goes to the ten largest clones.

Stable Graves' hyperthyroidism was defined as the absence of progression to ophthalmopathy over 18 months of follow-up. Hyperthyroidism patients were aged 18 to 65 years and newly diagnosed, with disease duration of less than 2 months. Exclusion was applied to patients with uncontrolled infections, other autoimmune diseases, pregnancy or lactation. Clinical symptoms, serum thyroxine and TRAb, thyroid ultrasound, and orbital computed tomography formed the basis for the diagnoses. PBMCs were separated from roughly 10 ml of fresh peripheral blood using Ficoll-Paque density gradient centrifugation. Total RNA was extracted with Trizol reagent, and quality was checked on an Agilent 2100 Bioanalyzer. The CDR3 spans 15 residues, from the cysteine through the phenylalanine. Only CDR3 DNA remains: 45 bases, in frame from the first base. V is cut by 2 bases and J by 2 bases, and the space between the germline ends is 13 bases. The germline V gene supplies CDR1 MNHEY and CDR2 SVGAGI.

This sequence originates from a woman younger than 30 with Graves' hyperthyroidism. The source material was blood. Recombination joined TRBV6-5 with TRBJ2-7; no D gene call is confident. The base sequence is TGTGCCAGCAGTTACGGCCGGACCTCTCCCTACGAGCAGTACTTC. The encoded protein is CASSYGRTSPYEQYF.